This TCR beta chain was identified in a study of B cell selection in AIRE deficiency. General study findings and limits: TCRbeta-only data showed 36.6% of shared healthy Treg sequences in healthy Tconv.

Only in-frame clones appear in the TCRdb table, and some are missing; sequencing was by immunoSEQ multiplex PCR. The sample consists of tens of thousands of clones, around 97% of them appearing once. CD4+CD127+ cells were sorted as the conventional CD4 T cells. Trimming removed 6 bases from V and 7 bases from J; junction bases left unmatched: 10. The CDR3 loop spans 15 amino acids. Germline loops: CDR1 MNHNS, CDR2 SASEGT. Concerning this clone: Its specificity is unknown.

The TCR originated in a human donor with AIRE deficiency. V gene TRBV6-1 combines with J gene TRBJ2-7; 12 bases are shared with TRBD2. The sequencing input was conventional CD4+ T cells sorted from PBMCs. The CDR3, as DNA: TGTGCCAGCAGACCCCTAGCGGGAGGGCCAAGGGAGCAGTACTTC. It translates to CASRPLAGGPREQYF.